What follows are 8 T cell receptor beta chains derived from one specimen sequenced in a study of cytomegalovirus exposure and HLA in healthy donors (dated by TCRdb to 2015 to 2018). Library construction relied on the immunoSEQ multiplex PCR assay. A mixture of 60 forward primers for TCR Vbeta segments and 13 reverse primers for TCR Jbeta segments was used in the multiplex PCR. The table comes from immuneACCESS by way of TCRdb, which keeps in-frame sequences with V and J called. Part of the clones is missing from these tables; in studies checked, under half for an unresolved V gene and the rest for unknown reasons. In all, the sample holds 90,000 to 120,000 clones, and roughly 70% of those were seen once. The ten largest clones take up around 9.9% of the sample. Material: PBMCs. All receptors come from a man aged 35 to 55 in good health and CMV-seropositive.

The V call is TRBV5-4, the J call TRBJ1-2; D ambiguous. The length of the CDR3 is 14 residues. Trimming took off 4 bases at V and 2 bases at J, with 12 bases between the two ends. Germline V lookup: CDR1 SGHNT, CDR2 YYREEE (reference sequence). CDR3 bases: TGTGCCAGCAGCCACCCGACGGAGAACTATGGCTACACCTTC. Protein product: CASSHPTENYGYTF.

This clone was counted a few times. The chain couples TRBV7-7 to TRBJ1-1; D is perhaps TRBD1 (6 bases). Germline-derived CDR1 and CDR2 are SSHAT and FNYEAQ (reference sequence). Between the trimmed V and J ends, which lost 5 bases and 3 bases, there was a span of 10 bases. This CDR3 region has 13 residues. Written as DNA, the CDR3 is TGTGCCAGCAGCCCGGACAGATACACTGAAGCTTTCTTT. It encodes CASSPDRYTEAFF.

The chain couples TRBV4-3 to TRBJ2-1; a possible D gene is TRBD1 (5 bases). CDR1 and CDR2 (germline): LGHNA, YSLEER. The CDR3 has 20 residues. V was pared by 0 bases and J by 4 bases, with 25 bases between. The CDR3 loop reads CASSQDSRPGKYNGYNEQFF. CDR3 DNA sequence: TGCGCCAGCAGCCAAGATTCAAGACCAGGGAAGTATAACGGGTACAATGAGCAGTTCTTC.

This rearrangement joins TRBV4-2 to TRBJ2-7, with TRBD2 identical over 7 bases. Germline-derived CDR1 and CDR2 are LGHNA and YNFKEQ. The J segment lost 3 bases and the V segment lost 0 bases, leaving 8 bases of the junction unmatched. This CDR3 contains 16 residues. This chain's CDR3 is CASSQDTGLVGYEQYF. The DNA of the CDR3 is TGTGCCAGCAGCCAAGATACCGGACTAGTGGGCTACGAGCAGTACTTC.

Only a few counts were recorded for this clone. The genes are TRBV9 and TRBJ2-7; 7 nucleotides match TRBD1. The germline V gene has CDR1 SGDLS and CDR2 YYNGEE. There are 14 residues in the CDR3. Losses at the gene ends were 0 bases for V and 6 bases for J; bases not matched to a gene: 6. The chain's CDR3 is CASSVGQGTGEQYF. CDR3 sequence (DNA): TGTGCCAGCAGCGTAGGACAGGGAACGGGCGAGCAGTACTTC.

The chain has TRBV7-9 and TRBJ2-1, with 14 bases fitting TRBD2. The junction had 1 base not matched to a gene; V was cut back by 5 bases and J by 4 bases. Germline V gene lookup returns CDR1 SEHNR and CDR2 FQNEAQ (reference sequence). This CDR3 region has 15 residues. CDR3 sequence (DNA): TGTGCCAGCAGCCGACTAGCGGGAGGGTACAATGAGCAGTTCTTC. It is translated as CASSRLAGGYNEQFF. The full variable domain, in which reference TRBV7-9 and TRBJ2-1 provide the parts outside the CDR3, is DTGVSQNPRHKITKRGQNVTFRCDPISEHNRLYWYRQTLGQGPEFLTYFQNEAQLEKSRLLSDRFSAERPKGSFSTLEIQRTEQGDSAMYLCASSRLAGGYNEQFFGPGTRLTVL.

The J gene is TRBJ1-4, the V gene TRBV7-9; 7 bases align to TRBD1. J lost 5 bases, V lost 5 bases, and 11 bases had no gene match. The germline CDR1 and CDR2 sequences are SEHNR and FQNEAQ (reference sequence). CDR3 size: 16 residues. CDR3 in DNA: TGTGCCAGCAGCCCGAGACAGGGCCTTCGCAATGAAAAACTGTTTTTT. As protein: CASSPRQGLRNEKLFF.

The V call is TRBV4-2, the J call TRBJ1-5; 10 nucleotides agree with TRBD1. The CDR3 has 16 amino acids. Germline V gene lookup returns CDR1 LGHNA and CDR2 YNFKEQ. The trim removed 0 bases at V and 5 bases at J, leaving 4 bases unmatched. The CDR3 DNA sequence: TGTGCCAGCAGCCAAGATAGGGACAGGGGTGATCAGCCCCAGCATTTT. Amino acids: CASSQDRDRGDQPQHF.